A selection of T cell receptor beta chains follows, all from one sample in a study of response to subunit inactivated influenza vaccine. TCRdb used MiXCR to reprocess the RT-PCR reads, holding one entry per CDR3 protein. The table includes approximately 300,000 distinct CDR3 sequences, approximately 23% detected once. Sequenced material: PBMCs from blood, taken about 19 months after vaccination. The origin of the receptors is a man in his fifties or sixties who received an inactivated influenza vaccine. Each CDR3 is given with its conserved first and last residue. The D gene is left open where the match is weak. Size is stated for part of the rows, as once, few or many counts, or as a class when the clone is expanded.

>few|TRBV10-3|.|TRBJ1-2
TGTGCCATCCGAGCTAACTATGGCTACACCTTC
CAIRANYGYTF
>.|TRBV28|TRBD1|TRBJ2-7
TGTGCCAGCAGTTTACTCCCTGGACAGGGGGCGGGGTACGAGCAGTACTTC
CASSLLPGQGAGYEQYF
>.|TRBV11-2|.|TRBJ2-1
TGTGCCAGCAGCCCAGAACAGGTGAGCTCCTACAATGAGCAGTTCTTC
CASSPEQVSSYNEQFF
>many|TRBV7-9|.|TRBJ1-1
TGTGCCAGCAGCCCAATTAAAACAGGGGAAGCTTTCTTT
CASSPIKTGEAFF
>few|TRBV2|TRBD1|TRBJ1-3
TGTGCCATACTGGACAGGGAGGGCGGAAACACCATATATTTT
CAILDREGGNTIYF
>few|TRBV4-3|.|TRBJ1-4
TGCGCCAGCAGCCAAGGGGTCAACACTGCAACTAATGAAAAACTGTTTTTT
CASSQGVNTATNEKLFF
>medium-sized|TRBV9|TRBD1|TRBJ1-5
TGTGCCAGCAGCCCCGGGACAGGGTTCTATCAGCCCCAGCATTTT
CASSPGTGFYQPQHF
>few|TRBV5-1|TRBD1|TRBJ1-2
TGCGCCAGCAGCTGGGGGGACAGGACCTATGGCTACACCTTC
CASSWGDRTYGYTF
>.|TRBV3-1|.|TRBJ1-5
TGTGCCAGCAGCCCTATAGAGGGCCAGCCCCAGCATTTT
CASSPIEGQPQHF
>.|TRBV7-9|.|TRBJ1-1
TGTGCCAGCAGCTTAGAGCGGCCGAACACTGAAGCTTTCTTT
CASSLERPNTEAFF
>.|TRBV6-5|.|TRBJ2-3
TGTGCCAGCAGTTCCGTAGGCGCCACAGATACGCAGTATTTT
CASSSVGATDTQYF
>.|TRBV7-9|.|TRBJ2-7
TGTGCCAGCAGCTCCCCCAGGAGGGACATTGCTTACGAGCAGTACTTC
CASSSPRRDIAYEQYF
>.|TRBV21-1|.|TRBJ2-3
TGTGCCAGCAGCGGAGGGGGCCCTGAGGATACGCAGTATTTT
CASSGGGPEDTQYF
>.|TRBV30|TRBD2|TRBJ2-3
TGTGCCTGGAGAACGGGACTAGCGGGGGATACGCAGTATTTT
CAWRTGLAGDTQYF
>.|TRBV21-1|.|TRBJ2-1
TGTGCCAGCAGCGATTTTTATAGCGGCCGAACGGGCGATGAGCAGTTCTTC
CASSDFYSGRTGDEQFF
>few|TRBV6-5|.|TRBJ2-5
TGTGCCAGCAGTTCCTACTCGGGACGGTGGGGAGAGACCCAGTACTTC
CASSSYSGRWGETQYF
>.|TRBV20-1|.|TRBJ1-1
TGCAGTGCTGGACTTGGGAACACTGAAGCTTTCTTT
CSAGLGNTEAFF
>.|TRBV10-3|.|TRBJ1-6
TGTGCCATCAGTGAGTCCGGCTTTAATTCACCCCTCCACTTT
CAISESGFNSPLHF
>few|TRBV12-3/TRBV12-4|.|TRBJ1-5
TGTGCCAGCAGTTTATACATCTATCAGCCCCAGCATTTT
CASSLYIYQPQHF
>many|TRBV30|.|TRBJ2-4
TGTGCCTGGAGTGCGGCCAAAAACATTCAGTACTTC
CAWSAAKNIQYF
>few|TRBV20-1|.|TRBJ2-5
TGCAGTGCTGGCGTAGAGACCCAGTACTTC
CSAGVETQYF
>.|TRBV11-2|.|TRBJ2-7
TGTGCCAGCAGCTCCGTGGCAGTATCCTACGAGCAGTACTTC
CASSSVAVSYEQYF
>.|TRBV11-1|TRBD2|TRBJ2-1
TGTGCCAGCAGCTTAGCGCTTATAGCGGGGGGCCGAAACTTTTACAATGAGCAGTTCTTC
CASSLALIAGGRNFYNEQFF
>.|TRBV27|TRBD2|TRBJ2-1
TGTGCCAGCAGTTTATATAGCGGGAGGGCCGGGGGTGAGCAGTTCTTC
CASSLYSGRAGGEQFF
>.|TRBV20-1|TRBD2|TRBJ2-7
TGCAGTGCTAGGGTAGCGGGGACCTACGAGCAGTACTTC
CSARVAGTYEQYF
>.|TRBV7-9|.|TRBJ1-2
TGTGCCAGCAGCTTAGCGGCAGGGGCAGGCTATGGCTACACCTTC
CASSLAAGAGYGYTF
>.|TRBV29-1|TRBD1|TRBJ2-7
TGCAGCGCCTTGACAGGGCTAACCTACGAGCAGTACTTC
CSALTGLTYEQYF
>.|TRBV30|.|TRBJ1-4
TGTGGAGGGAGGGGCAATGAAAAACTGTTTTTT
CGGRGNEKLFF
>few|TRBV5-4|.|TRBJ2-1
TGTGCCAGCAGCTTGGGAAGGGCAGCTTACAATGAGCAGTTCTTC
CASSLGRAAYNEQFF
>few|TRBV7-2|TRBD2|TRBJ2-1
TGTGCCAGCAGAACAAGCGGGACTAGTTACAATGAGCAGTTCTTC
CASRTSGTSYNEQFF
>.|TRBV7-6|TRBD2|TRBJ2-7
TGTGCCAGCAGCTTAGCAGCGGGAGTTTCTCACGAGCAGTACTTC
CASSLAAGVSHEQYF
>.|TRBV20-1|.|TRBJ2-2
TGCAGTGCCCCAGGGACTTTCAGTGGGGAGCTGTTTTTT
CSAPGTFSGELFF
>few|TRBV20-1|TRBD1|TRBJ1-5
TGCAGTGCTACACCCGGGACAGGGGGTATTTTAAGTCAGCCCCAGCATTTT
CSATPGTGGILSQPQHF
>.|TRBV7-9|.|TRBJ2-2
TGTGCGGGGGACACCGGGGAGCTGTTTTTT
CAGDTGELFF
>few|TRBV28|.|TRBJ1-1
TGTGCCAGCAGTTCACAATATACCTACGGGGTAGGTGTTTCTGAAGCTTTCTTT
CASSSQYTYGVGVSEAFF
>.|TRBV7-8|.|TRBJ2-5
TGTGCCAGCAGGGCGGGGCGAGAGACCCAGTACTTC
CASRAGRETQYF
>.|TRBV12-3/TRBV12-4|.|TRBJ2-1
TGTGCCAGCAGTATCGGGTCCGCCAATGAGCAGTTCTTC
CASSIGSANEQFF
>.|TRBV5-1|.|TRBJ1-2
TGCGCCAGCAGCTTGGAGGCAGTGGGAACTTATGGCTACACCTTC
CASSLEAVGTYGYTF
>many|TRBV10-2|.|TRBJ1-1
TGCGCCAGCAGTGAGAAGGGTCAGGACACTGAAGCTTTCTTT
CASSEKGQDTEAFF
>many|TRBV12-3/TRBV12-4|TRBD1|TRBJ1-5
TGTGCCAGCAATGACAGGGGAGGCAATCAGCCCCAGCATTTT
CASNDRGGNQPQHF
>few|TRBV11-2|.|TRBJ2-5
TGTGCCAGCACCGACCGAGAGACCCAGTACTTC
CASTDRETQYF
>.|TRBV11-2|.|TRBJ2-7
TGTGCCAGCAGCTTTGGCGGAGAGCAGTACTTC
CASSFGGEQYF
>few|TRBV20-1|.|TRBJ2-3
TGCAGTGCTACCCACTTGTATAGCACAGATACGCAGTATTTT
CSATHLYSTDTQYF
>.|TRBV7-2|.|TRBJ2-2
TGTGCCAGCAGCCAACAAGGCCCGAACACCGGGGAGCTGTTTTTT
CASSQQGPNTGELFF
>.|TRBV5-1|.|TRBJ1-6
TGCGCCAGCAGCTTGGAAGGGGTCGGTTCACCCCTCCACTTT
CASSLEGVGSPLHF
>.|TRBV20-1|TRBD1|TRBJ1-1
TGCAGTGCTCCCAGGGGGTTTAGCACTGAAGCTTTCTTT
CSAPRGFSTEAFF
>.|TRBV21-1|.|TRBJ2-7
TGTGCCAGCAGCAAAGCAACTAGCGGGCTCTCCTACGAGCAGTACTTC
CASSKATSGLSYEQYF
>few|TRBV7-2|.|TRBJ2-7
TGTGCCAGCAGCCTAGACAGGTACTCCTACGAGCAGTACTTC
CASSLDRYSYEQYF
>few|TRBV7-9|TRBD2|TRBJ2-3
TGTGCCAGCAGCGTCACTCACCCCGGGGGGGCAGATACGCAGTATTTT
CASSVTHPGGADTQYF
>few|TRBV12-3/TRBV12-4|.|TRBJ2-5
TGTGCCAGCAGTTTACTTAGATCTTGGGAGACCCAGTACTTC
CASSLLRSWETQYF
>many|TRBV10-3|.|TRBJ1-3
TGTGCCAGCCGGAACGGGGGGCCTTTTGGAAACACCATATATTTT
CASRNGGPFGNTIYF
>.|TRBV10-3|TRBD1|TRBJ2-1
TGTGCCATCAGTGAAAGACAGGGCTCCTACAATGAGCAGTTCTTC
CAISERQGSYNEQFF